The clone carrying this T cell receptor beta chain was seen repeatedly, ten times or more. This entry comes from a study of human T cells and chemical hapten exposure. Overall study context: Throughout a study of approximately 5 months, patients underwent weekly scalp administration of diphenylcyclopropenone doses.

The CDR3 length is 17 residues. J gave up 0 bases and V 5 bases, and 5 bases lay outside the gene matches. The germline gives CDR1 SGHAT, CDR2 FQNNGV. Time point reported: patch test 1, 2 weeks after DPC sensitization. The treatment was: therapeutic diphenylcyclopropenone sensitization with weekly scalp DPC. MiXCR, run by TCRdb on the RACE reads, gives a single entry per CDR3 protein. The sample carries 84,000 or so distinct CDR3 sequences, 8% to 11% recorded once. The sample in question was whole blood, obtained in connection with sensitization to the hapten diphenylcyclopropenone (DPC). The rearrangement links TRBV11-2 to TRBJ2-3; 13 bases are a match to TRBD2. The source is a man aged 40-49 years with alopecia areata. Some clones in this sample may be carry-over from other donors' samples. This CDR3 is CASSPRTSGRSTDTQYF. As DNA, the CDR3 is TGTGCCAGCAGCCCTAGGACTAGCGGGAGAAGCACAGATACGCAGTATTTT. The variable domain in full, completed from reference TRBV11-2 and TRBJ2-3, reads EAGVAQSPRYKIIEKRQSVAFWCNPISGHATLYWYQQILGQGPKLLIQFQNNGVVDDSQLPKDRFSAERLKGVDSTLKIQPAKLEDSAVYLCASSPRTSGRSTDTQYFGPGTRLTVL.